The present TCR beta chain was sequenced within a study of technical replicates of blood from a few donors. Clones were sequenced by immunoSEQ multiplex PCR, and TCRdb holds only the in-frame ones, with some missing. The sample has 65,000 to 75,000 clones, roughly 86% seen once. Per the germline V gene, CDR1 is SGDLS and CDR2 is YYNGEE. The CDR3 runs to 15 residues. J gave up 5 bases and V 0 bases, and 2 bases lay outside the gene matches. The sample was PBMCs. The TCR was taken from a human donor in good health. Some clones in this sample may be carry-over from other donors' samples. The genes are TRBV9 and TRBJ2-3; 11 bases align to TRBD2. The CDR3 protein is CASSVDSGGVDTQYF. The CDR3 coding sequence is TGTGCCAGCAGCGTAGATAGCGGGGGGGTAGATACGCAGTATTTT.